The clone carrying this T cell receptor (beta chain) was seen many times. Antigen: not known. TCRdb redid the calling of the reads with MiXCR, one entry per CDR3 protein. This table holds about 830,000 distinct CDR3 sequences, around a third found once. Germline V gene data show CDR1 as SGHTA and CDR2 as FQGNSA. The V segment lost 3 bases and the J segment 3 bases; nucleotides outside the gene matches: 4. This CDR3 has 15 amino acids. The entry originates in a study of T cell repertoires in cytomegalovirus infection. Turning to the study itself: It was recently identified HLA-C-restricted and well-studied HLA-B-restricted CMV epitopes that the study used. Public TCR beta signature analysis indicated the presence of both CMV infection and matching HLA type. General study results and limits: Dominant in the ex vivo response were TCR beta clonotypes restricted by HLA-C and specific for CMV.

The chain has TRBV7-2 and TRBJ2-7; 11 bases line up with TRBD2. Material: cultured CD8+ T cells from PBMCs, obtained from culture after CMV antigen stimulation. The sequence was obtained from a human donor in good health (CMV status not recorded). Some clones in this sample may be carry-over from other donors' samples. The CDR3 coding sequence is TGTGCCAGCAGCTTTAGCGGGGGGGCCTACTACGAGCAGTACTTC. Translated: CASSFSGGAYYEQYF.